The text below deals with one TCR beta chain. Gene labels here are mouse ones. The read gets to within 1 residue of the CDR3 end, and the germline J gene fills in the rest. These data are taken from a study of tissue T cells after allogeneic stem cell transplantation. The germline V and J ends were trimmed by 0 bases and 9 bases, with 8 bases remaining between them. The CDR3 spans 11 residues. Germline V gene data show CDR1 as SGHLS and CDR2 as HYDKME. TCRdb's table, derived via immunoSEQ multiplex PCR, lists solely in-frame clones and lacks some. The sample lists tens of thousands of clones; approximately 73% were seen once.

The specimen was sorted cells pooled from one or two spleens. The clonotype was recovered from a pool of C57BL/6 mice in good health. The chain joins TRBV12-2 to TRBJ2-7; D is possibly TRBD1 or TRBD2 (5 bases each). The sequenced CDR3 bases are TGTGCCAGCTCTCTCGAGGGACCACAGTAC. It translates to CASSLEGPQY. The full CDR3 reads CASSLEGPQYF.